This TCR beta chain was sequenced during a study of beta chain features in type 1 diabetes. Whole-study results and caveats: Although PCR might favor shorter templates, it would do so equally in patients and controls. When Type 1 diabetes patients were examined, their TCRB CDR3s proved moderately but significantly shorter in all four CD4+ subsets.

Isolated RNA was reverse transcribed in full, so expressed TCRB transcripts were sequenced. Sequenced by immunoSEQ multiplex PCR; TCRdb stores in-frame clones only, minus some. This table has around 150,000 clones, 7.5% to 10% appearing once. On this clone: The antigen is unknown.

Germline V CDR1 and CDR2: SGHRS, YFSETQ. The CDR3 totals 17 residues. V lost 3 bases and J 3 bases, leaving 20 bases between the germline ends. The gene calls are TRBV5-1 and TRBJ2-3, with D possibly TRBD1 on 7 matching bases. This TCR was sampled from a man aged 18 to 35 in good health. The sample consisted of central memory CD4+ T cells from blood. This CDR3 reads CASSSGLQGRTTDTQYF. In DNA form, the CDR3 reads TGCGCCAGCAGCTCGGGATTACAGGGGAGGACGACAGATACGCAGTATTTT.